This TCR beta chain is from a study of blood T cell repertoires in COVID-19. For the study at large: The origin of the acute and convalescent COVID-19 samples was the United States, Italy and Spain. T cells, B-cell-depleted T cells, or PBMCs provided the cDNA or gDNA that served as material.

This CDR3 region has 14 residues. Trimming left V 5 bases short and J 0 bases short, with 9 bases between. The V gene's germline CDR1 is SGHTA and CDR2 FQGNSA. This clone was seen only once. Authors' data handling: The assay estimated nucleated cells by amplifying reference gene primers. Sequencing used immunoSEQ multiplex PCR; TCRdb keeps in-frame clones, though not all of them. V and J calls and clone size are copied from that table; D and trimming were computed from the DNA. The sample yields approximately 89,000 clones, over 75% seen once. The rearrangement links TRBV7-2 to TRBJ2-3, with a possible D match to TRBD1 (5 bases). The source material was peripheral blood. The TCR originated in a human donor in a cohort sampled during active COVID-19. CDR3 region: CASSVDRSTDTQYF. The CDR3 DNA sequence: TGTGCCAGCAGCGTCGACAGAAGCACAGATACGCAGTATTTT.